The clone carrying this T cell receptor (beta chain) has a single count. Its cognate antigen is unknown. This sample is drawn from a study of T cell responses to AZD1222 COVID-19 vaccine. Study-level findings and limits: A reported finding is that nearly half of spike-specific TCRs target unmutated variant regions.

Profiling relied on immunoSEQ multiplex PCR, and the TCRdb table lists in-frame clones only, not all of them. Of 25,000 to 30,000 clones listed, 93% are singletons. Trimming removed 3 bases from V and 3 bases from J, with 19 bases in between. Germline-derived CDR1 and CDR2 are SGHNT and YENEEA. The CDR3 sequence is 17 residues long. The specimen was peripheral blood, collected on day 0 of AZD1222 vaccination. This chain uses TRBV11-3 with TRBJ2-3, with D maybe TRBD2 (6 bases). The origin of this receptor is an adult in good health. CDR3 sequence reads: CASSLCLMAGWTDTQYF. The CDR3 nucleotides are TGTGCCAGCAGCTTGTGTCTAATGGCGGGGTGGACAGATACGCAGTATTTT.